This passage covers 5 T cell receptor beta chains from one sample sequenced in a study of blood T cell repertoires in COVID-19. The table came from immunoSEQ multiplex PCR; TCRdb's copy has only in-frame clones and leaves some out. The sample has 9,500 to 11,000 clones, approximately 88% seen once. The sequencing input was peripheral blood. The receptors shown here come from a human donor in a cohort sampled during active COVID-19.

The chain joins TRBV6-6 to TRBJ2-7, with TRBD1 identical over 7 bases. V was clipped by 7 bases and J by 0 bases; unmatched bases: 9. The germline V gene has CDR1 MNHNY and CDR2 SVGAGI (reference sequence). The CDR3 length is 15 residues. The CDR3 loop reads CASNPATGSSYEQYF. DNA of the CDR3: TGTGCCAGCAATCCCGCGACAGGGTCCTCCTACGAGCAGTACTTC.

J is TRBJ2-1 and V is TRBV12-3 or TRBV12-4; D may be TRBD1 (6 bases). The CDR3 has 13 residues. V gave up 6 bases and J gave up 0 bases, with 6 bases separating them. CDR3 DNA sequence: TGTGCCAGCAGCAGGGGCTCCTACAATGAGCAGTTCTTC. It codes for CASSRGSYNEQFF.

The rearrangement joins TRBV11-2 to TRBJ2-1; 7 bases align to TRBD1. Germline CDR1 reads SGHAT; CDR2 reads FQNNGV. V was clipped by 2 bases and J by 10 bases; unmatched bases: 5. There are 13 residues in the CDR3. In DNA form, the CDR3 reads TGTGCCAGCAGCTTATATCAGGGGGACGAGCAGTTCTTC. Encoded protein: CASSLYQGDEQFF.

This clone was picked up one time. The CDR3 DNA is TGTGCCAGCTCCCCCCTCGGCGGGAGGGCCCATGAGCAGTTCTTC. It is translated as CASSPLGGRAHEQFF. This chain links TRBV27 with TRBJ2-1; 9 bases line up with TRBD2. Per germline, CDR1 MNHEY and CDR2 SMNVEV (reference sequence). This CDR3 contains 15 residues. After removal of 8 bases from V and 8 bases from J, the junction contained 13 bases not matched to a gene.

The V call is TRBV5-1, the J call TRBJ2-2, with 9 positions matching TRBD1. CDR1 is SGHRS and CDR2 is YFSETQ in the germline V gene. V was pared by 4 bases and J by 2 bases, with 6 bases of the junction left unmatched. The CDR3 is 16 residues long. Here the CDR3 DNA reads TGCGCCAGCAGCACCGGGACAGGGATCAACACCGGGGAGCTGTTTTTT. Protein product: CASSTGTGINTGELFF.